Presented here are 26 T cell receptor beta chains from one specimen sequenced in a study of cytomegalovirus exposure and HLA in healthy donors. PCR used 60 Vbeta primers and 13 Jbeta primers. The data were produced by immunoSEQ multiplex PCR, yet TCRdb's version contains in-frame clones alone and is incomplete. This sample has 110,000 to 150,000 clones, with 9.7% found just once. Source material: PBMCs. All receptors come from a man between 50 and 59 years old in good health and CMV-seronegative.

The CDR3 loop is CASSQGVEGSNYGYTF. The CDR3 DNA sequence: TGCGCCAGCAGCCAAGGGGTGGAGGGGTCTAACTATGGCTACACCTTC. The rearrangement uses TRBV4-1 and TRBJ1-2; tentatively, D is TRBD1 (5 bases). CDR3 length: 16 amino acids. From germline, CDR1 is MGHRA and CDR2 YSYEKL. Trimming took 1 base from V and 0 from J, leaving 12 bases between them.

This clone was seen a handful of times. The chain couples TRBV7-9 to TRBJ2-7; D is unresolved. With 7 bases removed from V and 6 bases from J, the gap between germline ends came to 22 bases. Looked up from germline, CDR1 is SEHNR and CDR2 is FQNEAQ (reference sequence). The CDR3 is 15 residues long. CDR3 DNA sequence: TGTGCCAGCACCCCCTCGTCGGCGGTACCCTCCGAGCAGTACTTC. It yields the protein CASTPSSAVPSEQYF.

This clone turned up a few times. The chain uses TRBV5-1 and TRBJ1-1; weak D call: TRBD1 (5 bases). The CDR3 is 14 residues long. Trimming removed 0 bases at V and 1 base at J, with 7 bases between. Germline CDR1 SGHRS, CDR2 YFSETQ. Written as DNA, the CDR3 is TGCGCCAGCAGCTTGGAACAGGCGAACACTGAAGCTTTCTTT. The encoded protein is CASSLEQANTEAFF.

This clone was seen only a few times. The rearrangement links TRBV11-2 to TRBJ1-1; weak D call: TRBD1 (6 bases). CDR1 and CDR2 from the germline V gene are SGHAT and FQNNGV. This CDR3 has 17 amino acids. V shed 4 bases and J shed 2 bases, with 20 bases lying between them. The CDR3 loop reads CASSYTGGAGGNTEAFF. In DNA form, the CDR3 reads TGTGCCAGCAGCTACACCGGGGGGGCGGGTGGCAACACTGAAGCTTTCTTT.

The chain joins TRBV5-1 to TRBJ2-3; perhaps TRBD1 as D (5 bases). V dropped 0 bases and J dropped 4 bases, with 12 bases sitting between them. Germline values: CDR1 SGHRS, CDR2 YFSETQ. CDR3 length equals 15 residues. The CDR3 DNA reads TGCGCCAGCAGCTTGGAGGGGCGGTTAGCAGATACGCAGTATTTT. This gives the protein CASSLEGRLADTQYF.

The rearrangement joins TRBV7-2 to TRBJ2-7, with a weak D call TRBD1 (6 bases). Trimming removed 4 bases from V and 0 bases from J, with 19 bases in between. CDR3 length equals 17 residues. CDR1 and CDR2 from the germline V gene are SGHTA and FQGNSA. The chain's CDR3 is CASSYSTLGTNSYEQYF. CDR3 in DNA: TGTGCCAGCAGCTATTCCACCCTCGGGACAAACTCCTACGAGCAGTACTTC.

V gene TRBV4-2 combines with J gene TRBJ2-3; TRBD2 agrees at 7 bases. Germline assignment: CDR1 LGHNA and CDR2 YNFKEQ. With V trimmed by 0 bases and J by 2 bases, 5 bases remained unmatched. The CDR3 extends over 16 amino acids. The CDR3: CASSQDSSGDTDTQYF. CDR3 DNA: TGTGCCAGCAGCCAAGATTCTAGCGGCGACACAGATACGCAGTATTTT.

This clone was observed a few times. The CDR3 region is CASSKNWEEAPYEQYF. The CDR3 bases are TGTGCCAGCAGCAAAAACTGGGAGGAAGCCCCCTACGAGCAGTACTTC. The V and J genes are TRBV7-9 and TRBJ2-7, with D possibly matching TRBD2 (6 bases). V shed 5 bases and J shed 2 bases, with 19 bases lying between them. Germline V CDR1 and CDR2: SEHNR, FQNEAQ (reference sequence). CDR3 length: 16 residues.

This clone was detected a few times. V gene TRBV2 combines with J gene TRBJ2-7; 9 bases match TRBD1. The CDR3 spans 13 residues. Germline-derived CDR1 and CDR2 are SNHLY and FYNNEI. Trimming removed 8 bases from V and 4 bases from J; junction bases left unmatched: 6. CDR3 loop: CASLIQGAYEQYF. DNA of the CDR3: TGTGCCAGCTTGATACAGGGGGCTTACGAGCAGTACTTC.

This clone was detected a few times. This sequence joins TRBV11-3 and TRBJ2-1; D perhaps matches TRBD2 (7 bases). Trimming pared 6 bases from V and 6 bases from J, leaving 18 bases between. The CDR3 length is 15 residues. From germline, CDR1 is SGHNT and CDR2 YENEEA. The CDR3 nucleotides read TGTGCCAGCAGTCGAGCCGGGGGAGGGGGCAATGAGCAGTTCTTC. Its translation: CASSRAGGGGNEQFF. The variable domain in full, with the rest retrieved from reference TRBV11-3 and TRBJ2-1, is EAGVVQSPRYKIIEKKQPVAFWCNPISGHNTLYWYLQNLGQGPELLIRYENEEAVDDSQLPKDRFSAERLKGVDSTLKIQPAELGDSAVYLCASSRAGGGGNEQFFGPGTRLTVL.

The rearrangement uses TRBV9 and TRBJ2-7, with D possibly TRBD1 on 6 matching bases. With 2 bases removed from V and 5 bases from J, the gap between germline ends came to 20 bases. This CDR3 is built from 16 residues. Germline CDR1 and CDR2: SGDLS and YYNGEE. DNA for the CDR3: TGTGCCAGCAGCGTGGGAACTGGGCAGGGACACAACGAGCAGTACTTC. It codes for CASSVGTGQGHNEQYF.

Only a few counts were recorded for this clone. The sample contains more than one DNA sequence encoding this CDR3. The gene calls are TRBV19 and TRBJ1-4; 8 bases are a match to TRBD1. Germline lookup yields CDR1 LNHDA and CDR2 SQIVND (reference sequence). CDR3 length: 16 residues. V lost 4 bases to trimming and J lost 6 bases; unmatched junction nucleotides: 10. Here the CDR3 reads CASSTNRGAQDEKLFF. CDR3 DNA: TGTGCCAGTAGTACGAACAGGGGGGCACAGGATGAAAAACTGTTTTTT.

This clone was observed a few times. This chain uses TRBV2 with TRBJ2-7, with 9 bases lining up with TRBD2. V was pared by 5 bases and J by 0 bases, with 5 bases of the junction left unmatched. Germline V gives CDR1 SNHLY, CDR2 FYNNEI. This CDR3 contains 15 residues. The CDR3: CASSNKAGGSYEQYF. In DNA form, the CDR3 reads TGTGCCAGCAGTAACAAAGCGGGAGGCTCCTACGAGCAGTACTTC.

In this sample, this clone turned up a few times. This chain joins TRBV21-1 and TRBJ2-1; the table calls TRBD2, which could not be checked here. TRBV21-1 is a pseudogene locus. There are 12 residues in the CDR3. The CDR3 DNA sequence: TGTGCCAGCAGCACTACGCGGAATGAGCAGTTCTTC. It is translated as CASSTTRNEQFF.

The V call is TRBV7-7, the J call TRBJ2-1; the D gene is possibly TRBD2 (5 bases). The V end lost 5 bases, the J end lost 9 bases, and 11 bases lay between the germline ends. The length of the CDR3 is 12 residues. CDR1 and CDR2 (germline): SSHAT, FNYEAQ (reference sequence). CDR3 in DNA: TGTGCCAGCAGCGGAGGAGGCAGTGAGCAGTTCTTC. This encodes CASSGGGSEQFF.

V is TRBV9 and J is TRBJ2-1, with 13 positions matching TRBD2. Germline loops: CDR1 SGDLS, CDR2 YYNGEE. This CDR3 region has 18 residues. V gave up 4 bases and J gave up 3 bases; unmatched junction bases: 10. CDR3 residues: CASSLGLAGSVGYNEQFF. CDR3 nucleotide sequence: TGTGCCAGCAGCTTGGGACTAGCGGGGTCAGTGGGCTACAATGAGCAGTTCTTC.

The rearrangement links TRBV28 to TRBJ2-7; 9 bases agree with TRBD1. The V gene end was trimmed by 5 bases and the J gene end by 0 bases; junction bases not matched to a gene: 5. The CDR3 totals 15 residues. In germline, CDR1 is MDHEN, CDR2 SYDVKM. The CDR3, as DNA: TGTGCCAGCAGTCGGGACAGGGCCACCTCCTACGAGCAGTACTTC. It codes for CASSRDRATSYEQYF.

This clone has more than one count but fewer than ten. The genes are TRBV10-3 and TRBJ2-1, with 7 bases lining up with TRBD2. Germline values: CDR1 ENHRY, CDR2 SYGVKD. CDR3 length: 15 residues. V dropped 2 bases and J dropped 1; count of bases not matched to a gene: 2. The CDR3 protein is CAISEREASYNEQFF. In DNA, the CDR3 is TGTGCCATCAGTGAGCGGGAGGCTTCCTACAATGAGCAGTTCTTC.

The chain uses TRBV28 and TRBJ1-3; a possible D gene is TRBD1 (6 bases). The V gene's germline CDR1 is MDHEN and CDR2 SYDVKM. CDR3 length: 16 residues. V was trimmed by 2 bases and J by 0 bases, leaving 11 bases between them. CDR3 sequence (DNA): TGTGCCAGCAGTTTAGGGGGCATCAACTCTGGAAACACCATATATTTT. Amino acids: CASSLGGINSGNTIYF.

The chain uses TRBV20-1 and TRBJ2-7; D remains ambiguous. From germline, CDR1 is DFQATT and CDR2 SNEGSKA (reference sequence). V dropped 2 bases and J dropped 3 bases, with 5 bases sitting between them. There are 11 residues in the CDR3. The CDR3 bases are TGCAGTGCTAGACCGAGCTACGAGCAGTACTTC. This translates into CSARPSYEQYF.

The chain employs TRBV18 and TRBJ1-1; the match to TRBD1 covers 12 bases. Germline lookup yields CDR1 KGHSH and CDR2 LQKENI. The CDR3 runs 16 residues. J gave up 5 bases and V 3 bases, and 7 bases lay outside the gene matches. Here the CDR3 reads CASSPRDRGRRTEAFF. Written as DNA, the CDR3 is TGTGCCAGCTCACCCCGGGACAGGGGGCGTCGAACTGAAGCTTTCTTT.

A few counts support this clone. The chain has TRBV7-3 and TRBJ2-5, with 11 bases matching TRBD2. V shed 2 bases and J 2 bases; nucleotides not matched to a gene: 4. The CDR3 is 16 residues long. CDR1 is SGHTA and CDR2 is FQGTGA in the germline V gene. The CDR3 spells CASSLGASGGQETQYF. The CDR3 DNA sequence: TGTGCCAGCAGCTTAGGGGCTAGCGGGGGGCAAGAGACCCAGTACTTC. The whole variable domain, filled in from reference TRBV7-3 and TRBJ2-5, reads GAGVSQTPSNKVTEKGKYVELRCDPISGHTALYWYRQSLGQGPEFLIYFQGTGAADDSGLPNDRFFAVRPEGSVSTLKIQRTERGDSAVYLCASSLGASGGQETQYFGPGTRLLVL.

The rearrangement uses TRBV6-4 and TRBJ2-4; TRBD2 aligns across 9 bases. The V gene end was trimmed by 4 bases and the J gene end by 9 bases; junction bases not matched to a gene: 4. The CDR3 is made up of 13 amino acids. From germline, CDR1 is MRHNA and CDR2 SNTAGT. The CDR3 region is CASSGTSEGIQYF. In nucleotides, the CDR3 is TGTGCCAGCAGTGGGACTAGCGAGGGCATTCAGTACTTC.

This clone showed up just a few times. The rearrangement joins TRBV18 to TRBJ1-4; 8 bases align to TRBD1. The CDR3 contains 14 residues. V lost 5 bases to trimming and J lost 3 bases; unmatched junction nucleotides: 2. The V gene's germline CDR1 is KGHSH and CDR2 LQKENI. The CDR3 sequence: CASSRTGSNEKLFF. The CDR3 nucleotides read TGTGCCAGCTCAAGGACAGGGTCTAATGAAAAACTGTTTTTT.

This clone was counted only a few times. J is TRBJ2-2 and V is TRBV14; 14 nucleotides agree with TRBD2. The CDR3 is 15 amino acids. From germline, CDR1 is SGHDN and CDR2 FVKESK. V trimming: 4 bases; J trimming: 7 bases; junction bases outside the gene matches: 2. The CDR3 here is CASSRTSGGIGELFF. CDR3 sequence (DNA): TGTGCCAGCAGCCGGACTAGCGGGGGGATCGGGGAGCTGTTTTTT.

The chain uses TRBV27 and TRBJ1-2, with 10 bases fitting TRBD1. CDR3 length: 15 residues. The ends lost 5 bases at V and 2 bases at J; junction bases unmatched: 5. Germline CDR1 MNHEY, CDR2 SMNVEV (reference sequence). Written as DNA, the CDR3 is TGTGCCAGCAGTGCACCGGGACAGGGGAACTATGGCTACACCTTC. Protein sequence: CASSAPGQGNYGYTF.